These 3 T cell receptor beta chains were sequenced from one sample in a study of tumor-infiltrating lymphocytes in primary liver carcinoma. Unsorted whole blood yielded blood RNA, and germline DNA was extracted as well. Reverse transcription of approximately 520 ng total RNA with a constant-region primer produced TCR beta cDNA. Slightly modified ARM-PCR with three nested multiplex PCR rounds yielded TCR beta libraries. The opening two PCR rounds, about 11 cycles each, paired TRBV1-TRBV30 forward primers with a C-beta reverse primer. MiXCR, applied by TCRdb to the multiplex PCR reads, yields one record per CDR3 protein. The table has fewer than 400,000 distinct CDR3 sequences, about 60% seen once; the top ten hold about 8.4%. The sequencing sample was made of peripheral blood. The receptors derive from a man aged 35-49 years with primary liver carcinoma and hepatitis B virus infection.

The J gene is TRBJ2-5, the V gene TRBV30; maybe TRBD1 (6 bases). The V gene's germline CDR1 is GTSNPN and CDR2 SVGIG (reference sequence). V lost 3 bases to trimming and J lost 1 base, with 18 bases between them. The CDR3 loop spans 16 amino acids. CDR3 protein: CAWSASGWGRQETQYF. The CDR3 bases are TGTGCCTGGAGCGCCTCAGGGTGGGGGCGCCAAGAGACCCAGTACTTC.

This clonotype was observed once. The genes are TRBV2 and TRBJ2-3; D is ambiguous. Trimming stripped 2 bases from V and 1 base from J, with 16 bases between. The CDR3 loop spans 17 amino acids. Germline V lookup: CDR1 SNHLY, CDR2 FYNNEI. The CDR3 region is CASSENGLVHGTDTQYF. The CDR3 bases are TGTGCCAGCAGTGAAAACGGGCTAGTTCATGGCACAGATACGCAGTATTTT. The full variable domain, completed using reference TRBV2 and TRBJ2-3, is EPEVTQTPSHQVTQMGQEVILRCVPISNHLYFYWYRQILGQKVEFLVSFYNNEISEKSEIFDDQFSVERPDGSNFTLKIRSTKLEDSAMYFCASSENGLVHGTDTQYFGPGTRLTVL.

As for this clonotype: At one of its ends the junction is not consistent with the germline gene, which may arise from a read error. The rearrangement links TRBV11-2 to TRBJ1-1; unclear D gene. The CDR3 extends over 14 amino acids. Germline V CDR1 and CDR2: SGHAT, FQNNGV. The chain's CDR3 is CANSFGGVRTEASF. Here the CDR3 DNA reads TGTGCCAACAGCTTCGGTGGGGTAAGGACTGAAGCTTCCTTT.